The rows below give T cell receptor beta chains drawn from one sample of a study of control samples from healthy donors and cancer patients. Only in-frame clones appear in the TCRdb table, and some are missing; sequencing was by immunoSEQ multiplex PCR. The sample lists 100,000 or so clones; 80% to 90% were seen once. Sample: blood. The receptors derive from a young man in good health. Each CDR3 is given with its conserved first and last residue. The D gene is left open where the match is weak. Where a row states a size, it is once, few, many or the class of an expanded clone; other rows omit it.

CDR3 protein	CDR3 DNA	V gene	J gene	clone size	D gene
CAWYRQGANYGYTF	TGTGCCTGGTATAGACAGGGGGCAAACTATGGCTACACCTTC	TRBV30	TRBJ1-2	many	TRBD1
CASSPTLGARRSDTQYF	TGTGCCAGCAGCCCGACCCTGGGGGCCCGCCGGTCAGATACGCAGTATTTT	TRBV7-8	TRBJ2-3	NA	NA
CATSDLSPTGGRGYTF	TGTGCCACCAGTGACCTTTCCCCGACAGGGGGCCGAGGCTACACCTTC	TRBV24-1	TRBJ1-2	few	TRBD1
CASSQIGTGAEKLFF	TGTGCCAGCAGTCAGATCGGGACAGGGGCGGAAAAACTGTTTTTT	TRBV2	TRBJ1-4	NA	TRBD1
CAISETGYNEQFF	TGTGCCATCAGTGAGACAGGGTACAATGAGCAGTTCTTC	TRBV10-3	TRBJ2-1	NA	NA
CASSKVGRRFVYGYTF	TGTGCCAGCAGCAAAGTGGGACGGAGGTTCGTCTATGGCTACACCTTC	TRBV21-1	TRBJ1-2	NA	NA
CASAKGGSNTEAFF	TGTGCCAGCGCGAAGGGGGGGTCGAACACTGAAGCTTTCTTT	TRBV25-1	TRBJ1-1	NA	NA
CASSLNNVGGTEAFF	TGTGCCAGCAGCTTAAATAATGTGGGAGGCACTGAAGCTTTCTTT	TRBV7-2	TRBJ1-1	NA	NA
CATSARTSGRATEQFF	TGTGCCACCAGTGCGCGGACTAGCGGGAGAGCGACTGAGCAGTTCTTC	TRBV24-1	TRBJ2-1	NA	TRBD2
CASSRTALDGGELFF	TGTGCCAGCAGCCGGACCGCTCTAGATGGCGGGGAGCTGTTTTTT	TRBV7-2	TRBJ2-2	NA	NA
CASSLGVGYSNQPQHF	TGTGCCAGCAGCTTAGGGGTGGGCTATAGCAATCAGCCCCAGCATTTT	TRBV7-2	TRBJ1-5	NA	NA
CASSIQGANSPLHF	TGTGCCAGTAGTATACAGGGGGCGAACTCACCCCTCCACTTT	TRBV19	TRBJ1-6	NA	TRBD1
CASSPGTSDGDTQYF	TGTGCCAGCAGCCCCGGGACTAGCGATGGAGATACGCAGTATTTT	TRBV7-9	TRBJ2-3	NA	TRBD2
CASSYGGSNTGELFF	TGTGCCAGCAGCTACGGGGGTAGTAACACCGGGGAGCTGTTTTTT	TRBV7-3	TRBJ2-2	NA	NA
CASSVGPFSGYSNQPQHF	TGTGCCAGCTCAGTCGGACCCTTTTCGGGTTATAGCAATCAGCCCCAGCATTTT	TRBV18	TRBJ1-5	once	NA
CASSLRGAMRSSYNSPLHF	TGTGCCAGCAGCCTGCGTGGGGCCATGAGAAGCTCCTATAATTCACCCCTCCACTTT	TRBV5-6	TRBJ1-6	NA	NA
CASTVTEGLETQYF	TGTGCCAGCACTGTGACAGAGGGATTAGAGACCCAGTACTTC	TRBV6-6	TRBJ2-5	NA	NA
CASSSPPGPLYGYTF	TGTGCCAGCAGTTCACCCCCGGGGCCTCTCTATGGCTACACCTTC	TRBV28	TRBJ1-2	NA	NA
CASSEDTTHGQPQHF	TGTGCCAGCAGTGAAGACACCACCCACGGTCAGCCCCAGCATTTT	TRBV25-1	TRBJ1-5	NA	NA
CASSSQVDSNQPQHF	TGTGCCAGCAGTTCCCAGGTAGATAGCAATCAGCCCCAGCATTTT	TRBV27	TRBJ1-5	NA	NA
CASSHSVAGWNEQFF	TGTGCCAGCAGCCATAGTGTGGCGGGGTGGAATGAGCAGTTCTTC	TRBV14	TRBJ2-1	once	NA
CASSEIGTGTGDFF	TGTGCCAGCAGTGAAATTGGGACCGGGACAGGGGACTTCTTT	TRBV25-1	TRBJ1-1	NA	TRBD1
CASSLDVEGYGYTF	TGTGCCAGCAGCTTGGACGTTGAGGGTTATGGCTACACCTTC	TRBV3-1/TRBV3-2	TRBJ1-2	NA	NA
CASSLSAGLGNTIYF	TGTGCCAGCAGCCTAAGCGCGGGCCTTGGAAACACCATATATTTT	TRBV7-9	TRBJ1-3	NA	NA
CASMRGSGFGSPLHF	TGTGCCAGCATGAGAGGATCGGGGTTCGGTTCACCCCTCCACTTT	TRBV28	TRBJ1-6	NA	NA
CASSQDLGGLAAVSEQFF	TGCGCCAGCAGCCAAGATCTGGGGGGACTAGCGGCCGTTTCGGAGCAGTTCTTC	TRBV4-3	TRBJ2-1	once	TRBD2
CASSLNSGSSNYEQYF	TGTGCCAGCAGCTTAAATAGCGGGTCCTCAAATTACGAGCAGTACTTC	TRBV7-8	TRBJ2-7	NA	TRBD2
CSVEGAIYGYTF	TGCAGCGTTGAAGGGGCCATCTATGGCTACACCTTC	TRBV29-1	TRBJ1-2	NA	NA
CASSDRSGGARDEQFF	TGTGCCAGCAGCGATCGAAGCGGGGGGGCTAGAGATGAGCAGTTCTTC	TRBV7-6	TRBJ2-1	NA	TRBD2
CATSRGFGSVTDTQYF	TGTGCCACCAGCAGGGGGTTTGGTAGTGTCACAGATACGCAGTATTTT	TRBV15	TRBJ2-3	once	NA
CATSRQSTDTQYF	TGTGCCACCAGTCGACAGAGCACAGATACGCAGTATTTT	TRBV24-1	TRBJ2-3	NA	NA
CASSPKGQGASAFF	TGTGCCAGCAGCCCAAAAGGGCAGGGGGCGTCAGCTTTCTTT	TRBV7-9	TRBJ1-1	few	TRBD1
CASSFGVGQPQHF	TGTGCCAGCAGTTTTGGGGTGGGGCAGCCCCAGCATTTT	TRBV12-3/TRBV12-4	TRBJ1-5	NA	NA
CASSFSSGTYGQYF	TGTGCCAGCAGTTTCTCTAGCGGGACCTACGGGCAGTACTTC	TRBV6-2/TRBV6-3	TRBJ2-7	NA	TRBD2
CASSLGNSWVDTQYF	TGTGCCAGCAGCTTAGGGAACAGTTGGGTAGATACGCAGTATTTT	TRBV13	TRBJ2-3	NA	NA
CASSTVPPYEQYF	TGTGCCAGCAGCACCGTCCCCCCCTACGAGCAGTACTTC	TRBV6-5	TRBJ2-7	NA	NA
CASSPGDVNTGELFF	TGCGCCAGCAGCCCCGGGGACGTTAACACCGGGGAGCTGTTTTTT	TRBV5-1	TRBJ2-2	NA	NA
CTSSQPPTSGVTDTQYF	TGCACCAGCAGCCAACCTCCTACTAGCGGGGTGACAGATACGCAGTATTTT	TRBV1	TRBJ2-3	NA	NA
CASSYPGDTQYF	TGTGCCAGCAGCTACCCTGGGGATACGCAGTATTTT	TRBV11-2	TRBJ2-3	NA	NA
CASSFTGYNSPLHF	TGCGCCAGCAGCTTTACAGGGTATAATTCACCCCTCCACTTT	TRBV5-1	TRBJ1-6	few	NA
CASSHRRTGVDNEQFF	TGTGCCAGCAGCCACCGCCGAACGGGGGTGGATAATGAGCAGTTCTTC	TRBV3-1/TRBV3-2	TRBJ2-1	NA	NA
CASSQVARGGYTF	TGTGCCAGCAGCCAAGTCGCCAGGGGAGGCTACACCTTC	TRBV3-1/TRBV3-2	TRBJ1-2	NA	NA
CAISAGSGNTIYF	TGTGCCATCAGTGCTGGCTCTGGAAACACCATATATTTT	TRBV10-3	TRBJ1-3	NA	NA
CATSDGLARSSYNEQFF	TGTGCCACCAGTGATGGACTAGCGCGGTCCTCATACAATGAGCAGTTCTTC	TRBV24-1	TRBJ2-1	NA	TRBD2
CASSEIRGGYTF	TGTGCCAGCAGTGAAATTAGGGGTGGCTACACCTTC	TRBV25-1	TRBJ1-2	NA	NA
CASSSDSYNEQFF	TGTGCCAGCAGCTCTGACAGCTACAATGAGCAGTTCTTC	TRBV5-5	TRBJ2-1	NA	NA
CAWSRQGALGGYTF	TGTGCCTGGAGTCGACAGGGGGCGTTGGGTGGCTACACCTTC	TRBV30	TRBJ1-2	NA	TRBD1
CASSSQYF	TGTGCCAGCAGCTCGCAGTACTTC	TRBV7-2	TRBJ2-7	NA	NA
CASSLLGANEKLFF	TGTGCCAGCAGTTTACTGGGAGCTAATGAAAAACTGTTTTTT	TRBV27	TRBJ1-4	once	NA
CASSFDRVGTEAFF	TGCGCCAGCAGCTTTGATAGGGTGGGCACTGAAGCTTTCTTT	TRBV5-1	TRBJ1-1	NA	NA
CASSYFATGDNSPLHF	TGTGCCAGCAGTTACTTCGCCACAGGGGACAACTCACCCCTCCACTTT	TRBV6-2/TRBV6-3	TRBJ1-6	NA	TRBD1
CATSDGWQGPGHYGYTF	TGTGCCACCAGTGATGGGTGGCAGGGCCCTGGGCACTATGGCTACACCTTC	TRBV24-1	TRBJ1-2	NA	NA
CASSSPPGTQYF	TGTGCCAGCAGCTCCCCCCCCGGGACCCAGTACTTC	TRBV7-8	TRBJ2-5	NA	NA
CASSPTGAGELMNTEAFF	TGCGCCAGCAGCCCCACGGGGGCAGGGGAACTGATGAACACTGAAGCTTTCTTT	TRBV5-1	TRBJ1-1	NA	NA